A single sample is the source of the 12 T cell receptor beta chains below, sequenced in a study of early T cells in non-severe SARS-CoV-2 infection. TCRdb redid the calling of the 5' RACE reads with MiXCR, one entry per CDR3 protein. The data contain roughly 80,000 distinct CDR3 sequences, roughly an eighth of them seen just once; the ten biggest clones take up under 4%. Sequenced: whole blood. These receptors came from an adult who was a healthcare worker with PCR-confirmed SARS-CoV-2 infection or an uninfected control (not recorded which).

This chain connects TRBV27 to TRBJ2-6, with TRBD2 identical over 9 bases. The CDR3 totals 15 residues. From germline, CDR1 is MNHEY and CDR2 SMNVEV (reference sequence). After removal of 5 bases from V and 2 bases from J, the junction contained 1 base not matched to a gene. The CDR3 region is CASSGTSPGANVLTF. The CDR3 region has the DNA TGTGCCAGCAGTGGGACTAGCCCTGGGGCCAACGTCCTGACTTTC.

V is TRBV10-3 and J is TRBJ1-1; a possible D gene is TRBD1 (6 bases). Germline values: CDR1 ENHRY, CDR2 SYGVKD. V shed 6 bases and J shed 1 base, with 12 bases lying between them. The CDR3 consists of 14 residues. The CDR3 here is CAISAGTPNTEAFF. DNA for the CDR3: TGTGCCATCAGCGCCGGGACACCGAACACTGAAGCTTTCTTT.

Ten or more counts support this clonotype. V gene TRBV7-9 combines with J gene TRBJ1-6; no clear D gene. V was pared by 3 bases and J by 10 bases, with 7 bases between. Germline V CDR1 and CDR2: SEHNR, FQNEAQ (reference sequence). The CDR3 sequence is 12 residues long. The CDR3 region has the DNA TGTGCCAGCAGCTTTGGGGAATCACCCCTCCACTTT. Translated: CASSFGESPLHF.

This clonotype was observed at least ten times. The chain uses TRBV24-1 and TRBJ2-1; possibly TRBD2 for D (6 bases). CDR3 length: 16 residues. Germline V gene lookup returns CDR1 KGHDR and CDR2 SFDVKD. With 0 bases removed from V and 5 bases from J, the gap between germline ends came to 13 bases. The CDR3 DNA follows: TGTGCCACCAGTGATTTGAATAGCGGATTCGACAATGAGCAGTTCTTC. Its protein product is CATSDLNSGFDNEQFF.

There are many counts of this clonotype. V usage is TRBV7-6 and J usage is TRBJ2-2; weak D call: TRBD1 (5 bases). The V gene's germline CDR1 is SGHVS and CDR2 FNYEAQ. The ends were cut back, 5 bases at V and 1 base at J, with 8 bases in the middle. The CDR3 spans 14 residues. The CDR3 reads CASSGQQNTGELFF. The DNA of the CDR3 is TGTGCCAGCAGCGGACAACAGAACACCGGGGAGCTGTTTTTT.

The table lists this clonotype with a few counts. This sequence joins TRBV6-5 and TRBJ2-3; D call uncertain. The CDR3 contains 12 residues. The ends were cut back, 8 bases at V and 0 bases at J, with 6 bases in the middle. The V gene's germline CDR1 is MNHEY and CDR2 SVGAGI. The CDR3 DNA follows: TGTGCCAGCGGTACCAGCACAGATACGCAGTATTTT. Residues: CASGTSTDTQYF.

This clonotype was recorded many times. The chain couples TRBV4-1 to TRBJ2-1; TRBD2 agrees at 7 bases. CDR1 is MGHRA and CDR2 is YSYEKL in the germline V gene. This CDR3 spans 16 amino acids. Trimming removed 0 bases from V and 8 bases from J; junction bases left unmatched: 10. This chain's CDR3 is CASSQEGAGFWDEQFF. CDR3 DNA sequence: TGCGCCAGCAGCCAAGAAGGAGCGGGGTTTTGGGATGAGCAGTTCTTC.

The rearrangement joins TRBV11-3 to TRBJ1-1; unclear D gene. This CDR3 contains 13 residues. Trimming shortened V by 1 base and J by 1 base, and 4 bases separated the two germline ends. Germline V CDR1 and CDR2: SGHNT, YENEEA. CDR3 DNA: TGTGCCAGCAGCTTAGGATGGAACACTGAAGCTTTCTTT. This translates into CASSLGWNTEAFF.

The CDR3 reads CASSLSGNIQYF. CDR3 nucleotides: TGTGCCAGCAGCTTATCAGGGAACATTCAGTACTTC. The chain uses TRBV11-2 and TRBJ2-4; D is possibly TRBD1 (5 bases). The CDR3 extends over 12 amino acids. CDR1 is SGHAT and CDR2 is FQNNGV in the germline V gene. The V gene lost 2 bases and the J gene lost 7 bases, with 6 bases spanning the gap.

This clonotype was found a few times. The V call is TRBV24-1, the J call TRBJ1-2; D is unresolved. Germline V lookup: CDR1 KGHDR, CDR2 SFDVKD. V was trimmed by 0 bases and J by 6 bases, leaving 7 bases between them. CDR3 length: 13 residues. The DNA of the CDR3 is TGTGCCACCAGTGATTTGCACGCAAATGGCTACACCTTC. Protein sequence: CATSDLHANGYTF.

The rearrangement links TRBV2 to TRBJ2-3; tentatively, D is TRBD1 (5 bases). Germline CDR1 and CDR2: SNHLY and FYNNEI. This CDR3 comprises 14 residues. V shed 6 bases and J shed 0 bases, with 10 bases lying between them. The CDR3 DNA sequence: TGTGCCAGCAGGGATGGGGCTAGCACAGATACGCAGTATTTT. This codes for CASRDGASTDTQYF.

This clonotype has a count of ten or more. The gene calls are TRBV11-2 and TRBJ2-5, with 9 bases lining up with TRBD1. V lost 2 bases to trimming and J lost 5 bases; unmatched junction nucleotides: 6. Germline V gene lookup returns CDR1 SGHAT and CDR2 FQNNGV. The CDR3 consists of 15 residues. The CDR3 nucleotides are TGTGCCAGCAGCTTATTCCGGGACAGGGAGGAGACCCAGTACTTC. It specifies CASSLFRDREETQYF. The full variable domain, its missing parts supplied by reference TRBV11-2 and TRBJ2-5, is EAGVAQSPRYKIIEKRQSVAFWCNPISGHATLYWYQQILGQGPKLLIQFQNNGVVDDSQLPKDRFSAERLKGVDSTLKIQPAKLEDSAVYLCASSLFRDREETQYFGPGTRLLVL.